This T cell receptor (beta chain) is from a study of T-cell memory formation after mild COVID-19. A single record per CDR3 protein comes from TCRdb applying MiXCR to the 5' RACE reads. Of 200,000 to 250,000 distinct CDR3 sequences listed, 8.5% to 9.5% are singletons. Whole-study findings and limits: Some clones that responded were present in memory (sampled pre-infection), which suggests cross-reactive memory joined.

By proportion, this clonotype is hyperexpanded. The antigen is not known. This CDR3 region has 14 residues. V was clipped by 3 bases and J by 6 bases, with 13 bases between them. Sequenced input: PBMCs or a T cell subset sorted from them (not recorded which). The chain carries TRBV12-3 or TRBV12-4 and TRBJ2-3; TRBD2 is a possible D gene (6 bases). This TCR derives from a man younger than 30 who had mild COVID-19 (a few samples of this study predate the infection). Cell type and time point are not known. CDR3 DNA: TGTGCCAGCAGTTTGGGCGGGGTAGGGGATACGCAGTATTTT. Residues: CASSLGGVGDTQYF.